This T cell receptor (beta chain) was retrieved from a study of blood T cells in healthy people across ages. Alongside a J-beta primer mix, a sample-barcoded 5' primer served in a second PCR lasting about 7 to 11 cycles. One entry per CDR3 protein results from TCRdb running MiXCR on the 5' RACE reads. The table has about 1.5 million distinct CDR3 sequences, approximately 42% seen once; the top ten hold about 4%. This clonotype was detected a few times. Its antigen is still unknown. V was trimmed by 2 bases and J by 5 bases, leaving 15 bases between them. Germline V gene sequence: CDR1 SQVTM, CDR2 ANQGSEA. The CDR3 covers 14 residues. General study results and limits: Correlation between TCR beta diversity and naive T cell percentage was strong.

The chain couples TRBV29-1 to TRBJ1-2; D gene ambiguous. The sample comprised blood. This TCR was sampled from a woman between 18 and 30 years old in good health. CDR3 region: CSVEMTAHGYGYTF. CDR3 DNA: TGCAGCGTTGAAATGACGGCCCATGGGTATGGCTACACCTTC.